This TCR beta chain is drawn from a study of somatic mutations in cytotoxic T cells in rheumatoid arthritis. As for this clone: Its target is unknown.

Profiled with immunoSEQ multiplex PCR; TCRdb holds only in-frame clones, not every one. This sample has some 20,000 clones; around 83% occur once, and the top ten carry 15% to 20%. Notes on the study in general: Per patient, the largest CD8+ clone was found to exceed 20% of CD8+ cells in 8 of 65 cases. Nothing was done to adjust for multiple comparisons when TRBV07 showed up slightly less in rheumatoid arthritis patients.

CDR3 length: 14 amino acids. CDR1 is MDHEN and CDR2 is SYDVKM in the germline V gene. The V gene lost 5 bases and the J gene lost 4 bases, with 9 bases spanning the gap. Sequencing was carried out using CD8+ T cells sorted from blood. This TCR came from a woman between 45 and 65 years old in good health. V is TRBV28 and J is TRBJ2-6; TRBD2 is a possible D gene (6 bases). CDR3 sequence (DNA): TGTGCCAGCAGTCCGGGGGTAGGGGCCAACGTCCTGACTTTC. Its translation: CASSPGVGANVLTF.